This T cell receptor beta chain was profiled in a study of CD8 T cells in Susac syndrome. This CDR3 is built from 11 residues. Trimming took 4 bases from V and 5 from J, leaving 5 bases between them. Germline values: CDR1 MGHDK, CDR2 SYGVNS. CD8+ and CD4+ T cells circulating in blood were sequenced for TCR beta. Random-hexamer reverse transcription was applied to roughly 0.5 to 1 ug RNA. MiXCR, run by TCRdb on the immunoSEQ multiplex PCR reads, gives a single entry per CDR3 protein. The table has over 95,000 distinct CDR3 sequences, 80% to 95% seen once. In its sample, this clonotype was seen once. Its antigen is undetermined. Study conclusions and caveats: The authors acknowledged that the study's TCR sequencing and HLA analysis involved relatively few individuals.

The clonotype was recovered from a human donor in good health. The chain carries TRBV25-1 and TRBJ2-5; D gene uncertain. The sequencing input was CD8+ T cells from PBMCs. The CDR3 DNA sequence: TGTGCCAGCAGTGTAACGGAGACCCAGTACTTC. This encodes CASSVTETQYF.